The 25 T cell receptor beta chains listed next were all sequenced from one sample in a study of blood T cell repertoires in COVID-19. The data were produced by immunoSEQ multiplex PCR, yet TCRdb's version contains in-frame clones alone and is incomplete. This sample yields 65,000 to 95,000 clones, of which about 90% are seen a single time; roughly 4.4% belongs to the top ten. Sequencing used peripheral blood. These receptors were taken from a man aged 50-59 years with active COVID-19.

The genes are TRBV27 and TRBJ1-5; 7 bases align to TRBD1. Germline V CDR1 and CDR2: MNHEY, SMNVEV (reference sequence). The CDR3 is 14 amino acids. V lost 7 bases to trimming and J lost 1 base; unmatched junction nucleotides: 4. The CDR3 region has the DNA TGTGCCAGCAAAGTACAGGGGAGCAATCAGCCCCAGCATTTT. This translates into CASKVQGSNQPQHF.

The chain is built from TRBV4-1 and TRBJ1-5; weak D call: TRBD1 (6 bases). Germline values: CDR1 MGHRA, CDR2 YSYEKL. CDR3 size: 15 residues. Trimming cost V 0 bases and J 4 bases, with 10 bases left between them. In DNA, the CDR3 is TGCGCCAGCAGCCAAGATCCACAGGGAAATCAGCCCCAGCATTTT. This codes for CASSQDPQGNQPQHF.

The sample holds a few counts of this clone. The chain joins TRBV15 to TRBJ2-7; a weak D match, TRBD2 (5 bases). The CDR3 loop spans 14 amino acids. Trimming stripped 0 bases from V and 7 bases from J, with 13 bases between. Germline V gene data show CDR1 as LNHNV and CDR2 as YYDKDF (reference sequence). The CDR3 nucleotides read TGTGCCACCAGCAGAGAGCCCCAGCAGCGGGAGCAGTACTTC. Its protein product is CATSREPQQREQYF.

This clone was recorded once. CDR3 amino acids: CASSFVQGGGTEAFF. The CDR3 coding sequence is TGTGCCAGCAGTTTCGTACAGGGGGGCGGGACTGAAGCTTTCTTT. This sequence joins TRBV6-5 and TRBJ1-1; 8 positions agree with TRBD1. The CDR3 has 15 residues. Germline V gene sequence: CDR1 MNHEY, CDR2 SVGAGI. J lost 5 bases, V lost 4 bases, and 9 bases had no gene match.

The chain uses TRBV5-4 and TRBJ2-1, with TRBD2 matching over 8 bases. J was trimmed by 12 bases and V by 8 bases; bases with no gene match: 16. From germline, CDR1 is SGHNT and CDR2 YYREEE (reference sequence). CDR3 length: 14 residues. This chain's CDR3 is CASSTPSGLLGQFF. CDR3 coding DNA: TGTGCCAGTTCTACCCCTAGCGGGCTGCTGGGGCAGTTCTTC. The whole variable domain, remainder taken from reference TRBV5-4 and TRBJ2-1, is ETGVTQSPTHLIKTRGQQVTLRCSSQSGHNTVSWYQQALGQGPQFIFQYYREEENGRGNFPPRFSGLQFPNYSSELNVNALELDDSALYLCASSTPSGLLGQFFGPGTRLTVL.

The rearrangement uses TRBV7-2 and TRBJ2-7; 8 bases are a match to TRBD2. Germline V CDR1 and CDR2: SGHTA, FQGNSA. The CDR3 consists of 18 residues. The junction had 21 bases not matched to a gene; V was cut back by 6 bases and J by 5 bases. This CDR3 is CASSLYRPREGYSDEQYF. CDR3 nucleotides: TGTGCCAGCAGTCTCTATCGCCCCCGGGAGGGCTATTCCGACGAGCAGTACTTC.

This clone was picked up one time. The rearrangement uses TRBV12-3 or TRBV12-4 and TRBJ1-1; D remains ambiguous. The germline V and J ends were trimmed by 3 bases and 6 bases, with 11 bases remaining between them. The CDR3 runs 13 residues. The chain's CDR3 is CASSLKVSAEAFF. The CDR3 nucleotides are TGTGCCAGCAGTTTGAAGGTAAGCGCTGAAGCTTTCTTT.

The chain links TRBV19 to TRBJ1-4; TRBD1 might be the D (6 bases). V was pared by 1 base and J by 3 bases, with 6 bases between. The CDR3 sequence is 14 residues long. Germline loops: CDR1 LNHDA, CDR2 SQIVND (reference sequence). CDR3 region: CASSIGTANEKLFF. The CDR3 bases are TGTGCCAGTAGTATAGGGACAGCTAATGAAAAACTGTTTTTT.

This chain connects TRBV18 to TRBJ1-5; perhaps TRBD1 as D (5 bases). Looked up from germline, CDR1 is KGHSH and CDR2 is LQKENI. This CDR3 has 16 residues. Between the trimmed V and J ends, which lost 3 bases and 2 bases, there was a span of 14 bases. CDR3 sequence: CASSPPSTGRNQPQHF. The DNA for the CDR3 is TGTGCCAGCTCACCGCCATCTACAGGCCGCAATCAGCCCCAGCATTTT.

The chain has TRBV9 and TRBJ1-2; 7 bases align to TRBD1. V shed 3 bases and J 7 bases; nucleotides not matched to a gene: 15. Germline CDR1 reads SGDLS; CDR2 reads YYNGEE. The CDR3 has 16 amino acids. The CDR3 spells CASSGYRGGGGFGYTF. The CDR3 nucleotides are TGTGCCAGCAGCGGATACAGGGGAGGCGGAGGTTTTGGCTACACCTTC.

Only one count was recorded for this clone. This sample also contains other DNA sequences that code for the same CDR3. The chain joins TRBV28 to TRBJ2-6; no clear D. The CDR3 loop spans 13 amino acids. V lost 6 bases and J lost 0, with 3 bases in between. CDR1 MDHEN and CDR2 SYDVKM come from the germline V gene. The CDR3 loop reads CASSLSGANVLTF. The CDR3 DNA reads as TGTGCCAGCAGCCTCTCTGGGGCCAACGTCCTGACTTTC.

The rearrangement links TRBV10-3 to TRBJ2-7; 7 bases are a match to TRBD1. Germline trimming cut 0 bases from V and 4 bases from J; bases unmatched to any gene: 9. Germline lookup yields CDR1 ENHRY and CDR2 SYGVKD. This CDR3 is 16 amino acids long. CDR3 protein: CAISESLGQGVYEQYF. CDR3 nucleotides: TGTGCCATCAGTGAGTCTCTGGGGCAGGGGGTGTACGAGCAGTACTTC.

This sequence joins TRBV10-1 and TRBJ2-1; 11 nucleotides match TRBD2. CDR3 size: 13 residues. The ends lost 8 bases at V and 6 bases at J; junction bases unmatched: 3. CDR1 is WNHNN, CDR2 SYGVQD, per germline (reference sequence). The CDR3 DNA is TGCGCCAGCCTTACTAGCGGGAGCAATGAGCAGTTCTTC. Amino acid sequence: CASLTSGSNEQFF.

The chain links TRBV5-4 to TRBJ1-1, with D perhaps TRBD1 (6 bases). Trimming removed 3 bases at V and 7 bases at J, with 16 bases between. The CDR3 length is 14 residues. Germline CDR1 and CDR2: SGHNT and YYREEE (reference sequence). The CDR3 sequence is CASSSDRWSIEAFF. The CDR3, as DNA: TGTGCCAGCAGCTCCGACAGGTGGAGTATTGAAGCTTTCTTT.

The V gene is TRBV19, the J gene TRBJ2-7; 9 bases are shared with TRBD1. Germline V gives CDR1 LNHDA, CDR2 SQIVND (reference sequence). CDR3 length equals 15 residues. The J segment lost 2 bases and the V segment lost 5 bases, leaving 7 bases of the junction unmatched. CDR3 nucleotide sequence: TGTGCCAGTAGTCTACACCGACAGGGGGCCTACGAGCAGTACTTC. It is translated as CASSLHRQGAYEQYF. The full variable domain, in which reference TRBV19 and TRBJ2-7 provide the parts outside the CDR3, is DGGITQSPKYLFRKEGQNVTLSCEQNLNHDAMYWYRQDPGQGLRLIYYSQIVNDFQKGDIAEGYSVSREKKESFPLTVTSAQKNPTAFYLCASSLHRQGAYEQYFGPGTRLTVT.

CDR3 sequence reads: CATSDFRTGLNQPQHF. Written as DNA, the CDR3 is TGTGCCACCAGTGATTTCCGGACAGGGCTCAATCAGCCCCAGCATTTT. This sequence joins TRBV24-1 and TRBJ1-5; 8 bases fit TRBD1. The CDR3 totals 16 residues. CDR1 is KGHDR, CDR2 SFDVKD, per germline. Trimming took 1 base from V and 3 from J; bases not matched to a gene: 4.

In nucleotides, the CDR3 is TGTGCCAGCAGTGAAAGGTGGGGACAGGGGCTCGCCAAAAACATTCAGTACTTC. It is translated as CASSERWGQGLAKNIQYF. The chain is built from TRBV6-1 and TRBJ2-4; 10 bases match TRBD1. Germline V gene sequence: CDR1 MNHNS, CDR2 SASEGT. The length of the CDR3 is 18 residues. V lost 2 bases to trimming and J lost 1 base; unmatched junction nucleotides: 8.

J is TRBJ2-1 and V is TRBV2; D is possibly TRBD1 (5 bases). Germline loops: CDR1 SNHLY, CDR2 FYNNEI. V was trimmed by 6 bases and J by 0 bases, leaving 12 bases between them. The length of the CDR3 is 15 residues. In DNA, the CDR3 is TGTGCCAGCAGGTCAGGGTTAAGCTCCTACAATGAGCAGTTCTTC. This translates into CASRSGLSSYNEQFF.

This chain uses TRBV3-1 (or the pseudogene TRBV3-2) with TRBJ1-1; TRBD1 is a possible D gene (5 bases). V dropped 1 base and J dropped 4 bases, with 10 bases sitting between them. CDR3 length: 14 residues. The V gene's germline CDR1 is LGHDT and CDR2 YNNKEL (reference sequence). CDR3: CASSQGQGGTEAFF. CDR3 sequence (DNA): TGTGCCAGCAGCCAAGGGCAGGGCGGCACTGAAGCTTTCTTT.

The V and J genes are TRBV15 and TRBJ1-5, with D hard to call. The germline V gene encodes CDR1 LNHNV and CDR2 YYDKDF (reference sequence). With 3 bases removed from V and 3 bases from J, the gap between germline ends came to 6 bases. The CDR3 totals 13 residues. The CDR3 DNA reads TGTGCCACCAGCAGGGAGTTCAATCAGCCCCAGCATTTT. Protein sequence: CATSREFNQPQHF.

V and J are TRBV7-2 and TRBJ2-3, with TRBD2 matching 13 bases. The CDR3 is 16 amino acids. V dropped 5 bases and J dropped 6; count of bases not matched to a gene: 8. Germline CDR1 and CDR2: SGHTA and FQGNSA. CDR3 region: CASSPGGLAGRDTQYF. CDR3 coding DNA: TGTGCCAGCAGCCCGGGGGGACTAGCGGGAAGGGATACGCAGTATTTT.

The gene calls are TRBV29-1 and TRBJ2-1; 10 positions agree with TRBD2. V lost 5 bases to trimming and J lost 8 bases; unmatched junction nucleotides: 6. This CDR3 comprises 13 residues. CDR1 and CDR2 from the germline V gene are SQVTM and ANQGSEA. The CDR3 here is CSVNRLAGDEQFF. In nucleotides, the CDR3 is TGCAGCGTTAATCGGCTAGCGGGAGATGAGCAGTTCTTC.

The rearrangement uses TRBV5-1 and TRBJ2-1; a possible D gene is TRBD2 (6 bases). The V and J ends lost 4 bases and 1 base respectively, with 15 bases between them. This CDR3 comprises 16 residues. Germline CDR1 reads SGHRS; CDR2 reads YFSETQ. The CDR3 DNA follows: TGCGCCAGCAGCCCCCTAACGGGAGTATCCTACAATGAGCAGTTCTTC. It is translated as CASSPLTGVSYNEQFF.

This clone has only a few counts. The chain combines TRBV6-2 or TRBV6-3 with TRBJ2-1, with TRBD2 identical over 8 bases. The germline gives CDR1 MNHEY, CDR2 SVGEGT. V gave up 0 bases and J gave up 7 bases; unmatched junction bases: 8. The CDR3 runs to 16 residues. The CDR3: CASSYSRGGLINEQFF. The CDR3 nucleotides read TGTGCCAGCAGTTACTCCCGGGGGGGCTTGATAAATGAGCAGTTCTTC.

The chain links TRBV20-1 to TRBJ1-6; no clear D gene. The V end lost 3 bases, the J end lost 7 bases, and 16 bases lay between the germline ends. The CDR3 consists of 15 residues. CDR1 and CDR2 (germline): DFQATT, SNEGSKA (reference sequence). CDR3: CSASQTTVQNSPLHF. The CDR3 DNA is TGCAGTGCTAGTCAGACTACCGTCCAAAATTCACCCCTCCACTTT.